The 23 T cell receptor beta chains reported below all come from one sample, sequenced in a study of blood T cells in healthy people across ages. Then a second PCR, running roughly 7 to 11 cycles, was carried out with a sample-barcoded 5' primer and a J-beta primer mix. TCRdb re-derived calls from the 5' RACE reads in MiXCR, one entry per CDR3 protein. The table lists about 590,000 distinct CDR3 sequences, under 30% of them singletons. Input material: blood. The receptors here all came from a woman older than 75 in good health.

The rearrangement uses TRBV20-1 and TRBJ2-5; perhaps TRBD2 as D (6 bases). TRBJ2-7 explains the end of the DNA better; the J call may be wrong. Germline loops: CDR1 DFQATT, CDR2 SNEGSKA (reference sequence). CDR3 size: 14 residues. The CDR3 DNA sequence: TGCAGTGCCACCGACCCCTGGACTATTTACGAGCAGTACTTC. It codes for CSATDPWTIYEQYF.

The chain has TRBV25-1 and TRBJ2-1, with D maybe TRBD1 (5 bases). The CDR3 has 15 residues. Trimming stripped 3 bases from V and 7 bases from J, with 16 bases between. Germline V gene lookup returns CDR1 MGHDK and CDR2 SYGVNS. The CDR3 is CASSEIDSDRNEQFF. The CDR3 nucleotides are TGTGCCAGCAGTGAGATAGACAGTGATCGGAATGAGCAGTTCTTC. Variable domain in full (rest from reference TRBV25-1 and TRBJ2-1): EADIYQTPRYLVIGTGKKITLECSQTMGHDKMYWYQQDPGMELHLIHYSYGVNSTEKGDLSSESTVSRIRTEHFPLTLESARPSHTSQYLCASSEIDSDRNEQFFGPGTRLTVL.

In regard to this clonotype: A read error may explain this, as a much larger clone is one base away. The chain has TRBV7-3 and TRBJ2-1; 11 nucleotides agree with TRBD1. V dropped 6 bases and J dropped 9; count of bases not matched to a gene: 13. This CDR3 spans 16 amino acids. In germline, CDR1 is SGHTA, CDR2 FQGTGA. CDR3 DNA sequence: TGTGCCAGCAGGAAAGTCGGGACAGGGGGTTGGGGTGAGCAGTTCTTC. Translation: CASRKVGTGGWGEQFF. The full variable domain, with the rest looked up from reference TRBV7-3 and TRBJ2-1, is GAGVSQTPSNKVTEKGKYVELRCDPISGHTALYWYRQSLGQGPEFLIYFQGTGAADDSGLPNDRFFAVRPEGSVSTLKIQRTERGDSAVYLCASRKVGTGGWGEQFFGPGTRLTVL.

This clonotype was recorded at least ten times. The chain couples TRBV11-2 to TRBJ2-7, with a possible D match to TRBD2 (5 bases). The CDR3 contains 14 residues. CDR1 is SGHAT, CDR2 FQNNGV, per germline. V was clipped by 3 bases and J by 5 bases, with 14 bases between them. The CDR3 here is CASSFFSGNDEQYF. The CDR3 region has the DNA TGTGCCAGCAGCTTCTTTTCGGGGAACGACGAGCAGTACTTC.

Concerning this clonotype: The junction does not match germline at one end; this may be a read error. The chain combines TRBV5-1 with TRBJ2-3, with D uncertain. This CDR3 is built from 13 residues. The V gene's germline CDR1 is SGHRS and CDR2 YFSETQ. The CDR3 nucleotides read TGTGCCAGCAGCACCCGACACCGAGATACGCAGTATTTT. Translating it yields CASSTRHRDTQYF.

This clonotype was picked up one time. A read error may explain this, as a much larger clone is one base away. The chain couples TRBV7-9 to TRBJ2-3; D might be TRBD1 or TRBD2, each matching 5 bases. Per germline, CDR1 SEHNR and CDR2 FQNEAQ (reference sequence). This CDR3 is 16 amino acids long. For the CDR3, the DNA is TGTGCCAGCAGCCCGGGGACCCCAGCTAGCACAGATATGCAGTATTTT. Amino acids: CASSPGTPASTDMQYF.

On this clonotype: Mismatch with germline at one junction end may stem from a read error. This sequence joins TRBV5-1 and TRBJ2-6; maybe TRBD1 (5 bases). CDR3 length: 19 amino acids. Germline V gene data show CDR1 as SGHRS and CDR2 as YFSETQ. The CDR3 here is CASSLNQQSPFSGANVRNF. The CDR3, as DNA: TGCGCCAGCAGCTTAAATCAACAGTCGCCATTCTCTGGGGCCAACGTCCGGAACTTC. The complete variable domain, with remaining parts taken from reference TRBV5-1 and TRBJ2-6, reads KAGVTQTPRYLIKTRGQQVTLSCSPISGHRSVSWYQQTPGQGLQFLFEYFSETQRNKGNFPGRFSGRQFSNSRSEMNVSTLELGDSALYLCASSLNQQSPFSGANVRNFGAGSRLTVL.

This clonotype was seen ten or more times. Here the CDR3 reads CASSELGGGYTF. The CDR3 DNA is TGTGCCAGCAGTGAATTGGGTGGCGGCTACACCTTC. The V and J genes are TRBV6-1 and TRBJ1-2; the D is unclear. There are 12 residues in the CDR3. CDR1 and CDR2 from the germline V gene are MNHNS and SASEGT. The V end lost 2 bases, the J end lost 8 bases, and 9 bases lay between the germline ends.

The rearrangement links TRBV15 to TRBJ1-1; the D gene is possibly TRBD1 (5 bases). Trimming cost V 0 bases and J 5 bases, with 10 bases left between them. This CDR3 is built from 14 residues. Germline assignment: CDR1 LNHNV and CDR2 YYDKDF (reference sequence). The chain's CDR3 is CATSRDRVQTEAFF. CDR3 coding DNA: TGTGCCACCAGCAGAGACAGGGTGCAGACTGAAGCTTTCTTT.

CDR3 nucleotide sequence: TGTGCCAGCAGTTATACCCAAAACACTGGAAACACCATATATTTT. Its translation: CASSYTQNTGNTIYF. The gene calls are TRBV6-5 and TRBJ1-3; D is unresolved. V lost 3 bases, J lost 2 bases, and 11 bases lay in between. The CDR3 sequence is 15 residues long. The germline V gene has CDR1 MNHEY and CDR2 SVGAGI.

V gene TRBV19 combines with J gene TRBJ2-1, with D possibly TRBD1 on 5 matching bases. This CDR3 comprises 14 residues. CDR1 LNHDA and CDR2 SQIVND come from the germline V gene (reference sequence). V gave up 3 bases and J gave up 5 bases, with 11 bases separating them. CDR3 bases: TGTGCCAGTAGTATCCCAGGGCAGGACAATGAGCAGTTCTTC. Translation gives CASSIPGQDNEQFF.

This clonotype occurred a few times. This may be a read error, as it is one base from a much larger clone. This chain joins TRBV6-6 and TRBJ2-5; 8 bases are a match to TRBD1. The DNA end favors TRBJ2-1, so the J call may be wrong. Germline loops: CDR1 MNHNY, CDR2 SVGAGI (reference sequence). There are 14 residues in the CDR3. CDR3 DNA: TGTGCCAGCAGCCGACAGGGGCCTCAAGAGACCCAGTTCTTC. It is translated as CASSRQGPQETQFF.

This clonotype was seen only a few times. The gene calls are TRBV9 and TRBJ1-1, with a weak D call TRBD1 (6 bases). This CDR3 is 16 amino acids long. V was pared by 0 bases and J by 5 bases, with 17 bases between. Looked up from germline, CDR1 is SGDLS and CDR2 is YYNGEE. The CDR3 DNA sequence: TGTGCCAGCAGCGTAGTAGGTATGGGGGGCTCGACTGAAGCTTTCTTT. It is translated as CASSVVGMGGSTEAFF.

Only a few counts were recorded for this clonotype. J is TRBJ2-1 and V is TRBV7-9; 7 bases fit TRBD1. Trimming cost V 6 bases and J 10 bases; bases outside gene matches: 12. Germline V gives CDR1 SEHNR, CDR2 FQNEAQ (reference sequence). This CDR3 has 14 residues. Written as DNA, the CDR3 is TGTGCCAGCAGTTCCGGGACAGCCTCTTCGGAGCAGTTCTTC. Encoded protein: CASSSGTASSEQFF. Filled out from reference TRBV7-9 and TRBJ2-1, the complete variable domain reads DTGVSQNPRHKITKRGQNVTFRCDPISEHNRLYWYRQTLGQGPEFLTYFQNEAQLEKSRLLSDRFSAERPKGSFSTLEIQRTEQGDSAMYLCASSSGTASSEQFFGPGTRLTVL.

The rearrangement links TRBV20-1 to TRBJ1-3; D not certain. The CDR3 consists of 15 residues. Germline CDR1 and CDR2: DFQATT and SNEGSKA (reference sequence). The V end lost 4 bases, the J end lost 3 bases, and 16 bases lay between the germline ends. The CDR3 DNA follows: TGCAGTGCTACTGCAAGAGTCGGGAGTGGAAACACCATATATTTT. Translated: CSATARVGSGNTIYF.

This clonotype was detected many times. This chain connects TRBV5-1 to TRBJ2-7; D could derive from TRBD1 or TRBD2 (6 bases each). V was pared by 2 bases and J by 2 bases, with 14 bases between. The length of the CDR3 is 15 residues. Germline loops: CDR1 SGHRS, CDR2 YFSETQ. The CDR3 DNA reads as TGCGCCAGCAGCTTCGCCCAGGGGAGGACCTACGAGCAGTACTTC. It is translated as CASSFAQGRTYEQYF.

The gene calls are TRBV4-2 and TRBJ1-5, with D tentatively TRBD1 (5 bases). Germline-derived CDR1 and CDR2 are LGHNA and YNFKEQ. The V gene lost 0 bases and the J gene lost 3 bases, with 9 bases spanning the gap. The CDR3 consists of 15 residues. For the CDR3, the DNA is TGTGCCAGCAGCCAAGACCAGGGACCCAATCAGCCCCAGCATTTT. Its protein is CASSQDQGPNQPQHF.

Many counts were recorded for this clonotype. The V gene is TRBV3-1, the J gene TRBJ1-6; possible D gene TRBD1, 6 bases. The germline V gene has CDR1 LGHDT and CDR2 YNNKEL (reference sequence). V was shortened by 1 base and J by 0 bases, with 19 bases between the two germline ends. CDR3 length: 20 amino acids. CDR3 coding DNA: TGTGCCAGCAGCCAAGGGGCTAGGGACACCCGATTCTCCTATAATTCACCCCTCCACTTT. It specifies CASSQGARDTRFSYNSPLHF.

Note on this clonotype: A much larger clonotype is one base distant, so this may be a read error. The chain has TRBV7-9 and TRBJ1-1; D is unresolved. CDR3 length equals 14 residues. Germline values: CDR1 SEHNR, CDR2 FQNEAQ (reference sequence). The CDR3 region is CARSLNNPNTEAFF. For the CDR3, the DNA is TGTGCCAGAAGCTTAAATAATCCGAACACTGAAGCTTTCTTT.

V and J are TRBV5-1 and TRBJ1-1, with 9 positions matching TRBD1. V dropped 4 bases and J dropped 4; count of bases not matched to a gene: 5. Looked up from germline, CDR1 is SGHRS and CDR2 is YFSETQ. CDR3 size: 14 residues. The CDR3 is CASSVTGQGTEAFF. The CDR3 DNA sequence: TGCGCCAGCAGCGTGACGGGACAGGGCACTGAAGCTTTCTTT.

This chain joins TRBV7-9 and TRBJ1-1; 8 nucleotides agree with TRBD1. CDR1 SEHNR and CDR2 FQNEAQ come from the germline V gene (reference sequence). The V gene end was trimmed by 4 bases and the J gene end by 5 bases; junction bases not matched to a gene: 3. There are 13 residues in the CDR3. As DNA, the CDR3 is TGTGCCAGCAGCTCAGGGGGCGCAACTGAAGCTTTCTTT. Translating it yields CASSSGGATEAFF.

This clonotype appeared a single time. The chain carries TRBV20-1 and TRBJ1-2; D gene unclear. The germline V gene encodes CDR1 DFQATT and CDR2 SNEGSKA (reference sequence). The CDR3 has 14 amino acids. The germline V and J ends were trimmed by 1 base and 4 bases, with 13 bases remaining between them. The CDR3, as DNA: TGCAGTGCTAGAGGAGACAAGGAATTCTATGGCTACACCTTC. It codes for CSARGDKEFYGYTF.

At least ten counts were recorded for this clonotype. The rearrangement uses TRBV6-1 and TRBJ2-5; the D gene is possibly TRBD1 (5 bases). Trimming left V 1 base short and J 0 bases short, with 12 bases between. The CDR3 totals 16 residues. CDR1 is MNHNS, CDR2 SASEGT, per germline. The CDR3: CASSEEGWLYQETQYF. The CDR3 DNA follows: TGTGCCAGCAGTGAAGAGGGGTGGCTTTACCAAGAGACCCAGTACTTC.